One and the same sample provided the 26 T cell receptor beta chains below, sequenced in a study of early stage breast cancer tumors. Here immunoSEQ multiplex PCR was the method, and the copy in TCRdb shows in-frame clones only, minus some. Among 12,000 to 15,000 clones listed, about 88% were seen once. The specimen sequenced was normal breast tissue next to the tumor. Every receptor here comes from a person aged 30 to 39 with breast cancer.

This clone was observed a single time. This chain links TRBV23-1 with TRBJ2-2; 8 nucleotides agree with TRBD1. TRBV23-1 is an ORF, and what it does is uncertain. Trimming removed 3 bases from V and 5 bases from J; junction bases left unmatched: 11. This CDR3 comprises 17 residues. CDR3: CASSQFTDREKTGELFF. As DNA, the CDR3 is TGCGCCAGCAGTCAGTTTACGGACAGGGAAAAGACCGGGGAGCTGTTTTTT.

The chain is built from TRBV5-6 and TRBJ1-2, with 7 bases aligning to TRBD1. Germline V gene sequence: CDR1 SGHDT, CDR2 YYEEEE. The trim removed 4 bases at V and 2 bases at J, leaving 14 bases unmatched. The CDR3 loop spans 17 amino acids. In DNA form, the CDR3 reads TGTGCCAGCAGCCTCCCCGGACAGGAGTGGACCAACTATGGCTACACCTTC. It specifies CASSLPGQEWTNYGYTF.

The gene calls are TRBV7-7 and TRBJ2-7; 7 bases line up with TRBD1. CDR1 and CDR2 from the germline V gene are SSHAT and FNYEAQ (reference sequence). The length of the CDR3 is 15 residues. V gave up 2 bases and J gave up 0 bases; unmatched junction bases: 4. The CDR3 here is CASSLRQGPSYEQYF. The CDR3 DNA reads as TGTGCCAGCAGCTTACGACAGGGACCCTCCTACGAGCAGTACTTC.

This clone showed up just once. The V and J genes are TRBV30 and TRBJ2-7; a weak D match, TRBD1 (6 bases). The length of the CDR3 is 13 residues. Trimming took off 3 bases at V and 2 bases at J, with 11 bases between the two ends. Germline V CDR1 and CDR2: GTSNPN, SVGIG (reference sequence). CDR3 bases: TGTGCCTGGAGACAGGGTTCTACCTACGAGCAGTACTTC. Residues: CAWRQGSTYEQYF.

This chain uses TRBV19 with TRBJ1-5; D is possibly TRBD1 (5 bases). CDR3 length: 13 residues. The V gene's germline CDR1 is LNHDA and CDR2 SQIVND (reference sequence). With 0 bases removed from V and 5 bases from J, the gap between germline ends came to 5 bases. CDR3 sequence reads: CASSIEGDQPQHF. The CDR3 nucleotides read TGTGCCAGTAGTATAGAAGGGGATCAGCCCCAGCATTTT.

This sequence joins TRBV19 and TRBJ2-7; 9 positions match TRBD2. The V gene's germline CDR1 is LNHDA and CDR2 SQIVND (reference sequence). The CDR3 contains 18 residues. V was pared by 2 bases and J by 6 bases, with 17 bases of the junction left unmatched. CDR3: CASSIYPLGVAGAFEQYF. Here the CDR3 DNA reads TGTGCCAGTAGTATATACCCTCTTGGAGTAGCGGGAGCATTCGAGCAGTACTTC.

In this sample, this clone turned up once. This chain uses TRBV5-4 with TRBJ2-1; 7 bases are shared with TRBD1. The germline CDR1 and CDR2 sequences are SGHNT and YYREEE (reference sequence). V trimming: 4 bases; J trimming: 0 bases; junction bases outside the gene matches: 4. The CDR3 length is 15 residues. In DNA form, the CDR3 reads TGTGCCAGCAGCCCGGGACAGAGCTCCTACAATGAGCAGTTCTTC. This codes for CASSPGQSSYNEQFF.

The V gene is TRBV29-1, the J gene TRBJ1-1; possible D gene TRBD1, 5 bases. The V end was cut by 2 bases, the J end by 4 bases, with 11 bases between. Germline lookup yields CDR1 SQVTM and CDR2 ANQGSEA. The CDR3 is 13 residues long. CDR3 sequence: CSVESFGGTEAFF. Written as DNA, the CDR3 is TGCAGCGTTGAATCTTTTGGGGGCACTGAAGCTTTCTTT. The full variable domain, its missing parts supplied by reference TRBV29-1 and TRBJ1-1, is SAVISQKPSRDICQRGTSLTIQCQVDSQVTMMFWYRQQPGQSLTLIATANQGSEATYESGFVIDKFPISRPNLTFSTLTVSNMSPEDSSIYLCSVESFGGTEAFFGQGTRLTVV.

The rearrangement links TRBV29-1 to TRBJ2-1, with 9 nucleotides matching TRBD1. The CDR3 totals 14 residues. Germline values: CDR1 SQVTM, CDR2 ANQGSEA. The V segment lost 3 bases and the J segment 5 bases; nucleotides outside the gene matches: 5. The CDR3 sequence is CSVDSTGGHNEQFF. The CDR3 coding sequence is TGCAGCGTTGATTCCACAGGGGGCCACAATGAGCAGTTCTTC.

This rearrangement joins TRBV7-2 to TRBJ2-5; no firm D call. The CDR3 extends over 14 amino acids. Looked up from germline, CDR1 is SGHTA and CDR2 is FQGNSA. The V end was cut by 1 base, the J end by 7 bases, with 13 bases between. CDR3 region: CASSLEGGLGTQYF. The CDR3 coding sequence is TGTGCCAGCAGCTTAGAGGGCGGTCTGGGGACCCAGTACTTC.

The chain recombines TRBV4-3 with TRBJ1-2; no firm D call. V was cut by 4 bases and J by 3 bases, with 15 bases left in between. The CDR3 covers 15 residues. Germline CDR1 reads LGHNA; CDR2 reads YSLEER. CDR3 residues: CASSPGEGQDYGYTF. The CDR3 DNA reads TGCGCCAGCAGCCCCGGGGAAGGGCAGGACTATGGCTACACCTTC.

In DNA form, the CDR3 reads TGCAGCGTTCAGGGACAGGAGAACACTGAAGCTTTCTTT. Its protein product is CSVQGQENTEAFF. The gene calls are TRBV29-1 and TRBJ1-1; 8 bases match TRBD1. Per germline, CDR1 SQVTM and CDR2 ANQGSEA. The CDR3 consists of 13 residues. V lost 5 bases to trimming and J lost 1 base; unmatched junction nucleotides: 3.

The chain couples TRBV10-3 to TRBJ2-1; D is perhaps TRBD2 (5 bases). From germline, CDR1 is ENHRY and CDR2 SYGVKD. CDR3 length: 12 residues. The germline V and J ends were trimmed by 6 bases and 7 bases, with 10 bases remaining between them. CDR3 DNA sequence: TGTGCCATCAGCCATCGGGATAATGAGCAGTTCTTC. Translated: CAISHRDNEQFF.

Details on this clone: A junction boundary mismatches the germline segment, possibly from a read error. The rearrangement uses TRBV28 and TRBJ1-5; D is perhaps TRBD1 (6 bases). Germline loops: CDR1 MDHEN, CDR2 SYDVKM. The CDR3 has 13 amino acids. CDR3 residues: CASTSARGNLFFF. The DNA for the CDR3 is TGTGCCAGCACCAGTGCCAGGGGTAATTTATTCTTTTTT.

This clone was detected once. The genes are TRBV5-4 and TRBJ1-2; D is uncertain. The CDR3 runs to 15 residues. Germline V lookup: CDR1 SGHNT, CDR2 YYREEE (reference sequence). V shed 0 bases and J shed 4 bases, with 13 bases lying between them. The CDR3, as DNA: TGTGCCAGCAGCTTGGGCAGCTTTCCAAGCTATGGCTACACCTTC. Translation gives CASSLGSFPSYGYTF.

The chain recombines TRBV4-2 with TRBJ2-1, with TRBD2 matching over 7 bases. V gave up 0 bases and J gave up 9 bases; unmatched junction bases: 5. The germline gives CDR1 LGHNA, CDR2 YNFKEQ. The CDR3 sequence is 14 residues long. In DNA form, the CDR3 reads TGTGCCAGCAGCCAAGACGCAGCGGGATTTGAGCAGTTCTTC. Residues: CASSQDAAGFEQFF.

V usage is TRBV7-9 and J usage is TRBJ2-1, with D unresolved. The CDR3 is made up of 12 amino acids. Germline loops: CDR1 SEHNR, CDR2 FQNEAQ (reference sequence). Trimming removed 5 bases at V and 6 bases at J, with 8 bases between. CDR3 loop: CASSPFPNEQFF. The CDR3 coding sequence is TGTGCCAGCAGCCCGTTCCCCAATGAGCAGTTCTTC.

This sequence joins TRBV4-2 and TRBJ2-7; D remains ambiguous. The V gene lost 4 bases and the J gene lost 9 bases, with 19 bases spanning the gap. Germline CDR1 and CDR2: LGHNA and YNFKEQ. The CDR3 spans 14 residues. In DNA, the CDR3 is TGTGCCAGCAGCCGCCAAAAGGGTCCTGGCGCGCAGTACTTC. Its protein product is CASSRQKGPGAQYF.

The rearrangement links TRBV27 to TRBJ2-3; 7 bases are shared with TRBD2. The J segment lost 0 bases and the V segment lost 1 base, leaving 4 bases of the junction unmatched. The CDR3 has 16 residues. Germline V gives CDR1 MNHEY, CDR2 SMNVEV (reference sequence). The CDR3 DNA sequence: TGTGCCAGCAGTTTATTCGCGGGAGAAAGCACAGATACGCAGTATTTT. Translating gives CASSLFAGESTDTQYF.

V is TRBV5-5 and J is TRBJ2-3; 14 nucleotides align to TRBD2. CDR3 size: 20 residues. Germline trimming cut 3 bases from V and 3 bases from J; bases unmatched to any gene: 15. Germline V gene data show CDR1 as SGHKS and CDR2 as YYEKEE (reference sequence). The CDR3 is CASSSPGLAGDQVGTDTQYF. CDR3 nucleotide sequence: TGTGCCAGCAGCTCCCCGGGACTAGCGGGAGATCAGGTGGGGACAGATACGCAGTATTTT. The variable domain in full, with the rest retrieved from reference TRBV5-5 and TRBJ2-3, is DAGVTQSPTHLIKTRGQQVTLRCSPISGHKSVSWYQQVLGQGPQFIFQYYEKEERGRGNFPDRFSARQFPNYSSELNVNALLLGDSALYLCASSSPGLAGDQVGTDTQYFGPGTRLTVL.

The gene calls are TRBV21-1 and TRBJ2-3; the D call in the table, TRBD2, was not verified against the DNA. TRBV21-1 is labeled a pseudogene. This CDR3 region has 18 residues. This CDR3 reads CASSKGGVAGNHTDTQYF. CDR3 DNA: TGTGCCAGCAGCAAAGGAGGAGTAGCGGGAAACCACACAGATACGCAGTATTTT.

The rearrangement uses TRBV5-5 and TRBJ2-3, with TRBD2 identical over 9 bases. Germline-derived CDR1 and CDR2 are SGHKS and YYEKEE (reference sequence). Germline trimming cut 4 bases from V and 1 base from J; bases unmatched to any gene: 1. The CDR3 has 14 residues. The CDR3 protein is CASSRTSGTDTQYF. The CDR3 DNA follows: TGTGCCAGCAGCCGGACTAGCGGCACAGATACGCAGTATTTT.

This CDR3 reads CAIRRTGLNTEAFF. The CDR3, as DNA: TGTGCCATCAGGCGGACAGGGCTGAACACTGAAGCTTTCTTT. This chain joins TRBV10-3 and TRBJ1-1; 8 nucleotides agree with TRBD1. Germline values: CDR1 ENHRY, CDR2 SYGVKD. V shed 6 bases and J 0 bases; nucleotides not matched to a gene: 3. The CDR3 consists of 14 residues.

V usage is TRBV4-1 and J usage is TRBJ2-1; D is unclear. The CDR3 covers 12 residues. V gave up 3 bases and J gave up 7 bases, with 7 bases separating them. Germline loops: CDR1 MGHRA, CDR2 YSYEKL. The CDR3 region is CASSQARNEQFF. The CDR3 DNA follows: TGCGCCAGCAGCCAGGCCCGGAATGAGCAGTTCTTC.

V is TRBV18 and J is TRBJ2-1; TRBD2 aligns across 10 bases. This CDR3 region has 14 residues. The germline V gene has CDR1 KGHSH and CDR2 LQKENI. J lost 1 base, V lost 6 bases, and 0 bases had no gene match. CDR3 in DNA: TGTGCCAGCTCGACTAGCGGGTCCTACAATGAGCAGTTCTTC. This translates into CASSTSGSYNEQFF.

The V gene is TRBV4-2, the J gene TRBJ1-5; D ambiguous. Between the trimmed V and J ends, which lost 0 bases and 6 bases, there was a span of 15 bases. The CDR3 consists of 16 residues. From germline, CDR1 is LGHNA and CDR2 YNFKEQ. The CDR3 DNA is TGTGCCAGCAGCCAAGAAATTTCAGTTTCTAGTCAGCCCCAGCATTTT. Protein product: CASSQEISVSSQPQHF.